Below are 5 T cell receptor beta chains sequenced from a single sample in a study of T cells after yellow fever vaccination. TCRdb reanalysed the 5' RACE reads using MiXCR and keeps one entry per CDR3 protein. The sample comprises hundreds of thousands of distinct CDR3 sequences, about 13% of which are singletons, and more than 12% rests with the top ten. The sequencing here drew on PBMCs, taken on the day of the yellow fever booster vaccination. The origin of the receptors is a man aged 25-40 years who received the YFV17D yellow fever vaccine.

This chain links TRBV7-2 with TRBJ2-6; unclear D gene. Trimming took off 0 bases at V and 0 bases at J, with 6 bases between the two ends. This CDR3 region has 16 residues. CDR1 is SGHTA, CDR2 FQGNSA, per germline. DNA of the CDR3: TGTGCCAGCAGCTTAGCGGGGAACTCTGGGGCCAACGTCCTGACTTTC. It translates to CASSLAGNSGANVLTF.

This clonotype was seen a few times. This chain connects TRBV5-1 to TRBJ2-2; D is possibly TRBD1 (6 bases). CDR3 size: 15 residues. CDR1 is SGHRS, CDR2 YFSETQ, per germline. Trimming left V 1 base short and J 5 bases short, with 12 bases between. For the CDR3, the DNA is TGCGCCAGCAGCTTGACGCAGGGGTGGACCGGGGAGCTGTTTTTT. It translates to CASSLTQGWTGELFF.

This clonotype was detected only a few times. The gene calls are TRBV9 and TRBJ2-3; 8 nucleotides line up with TRBD2. The V segment lost 6 bases and the J segment 2 bases; nucleotides outside the gene matches: 8. This CDR3 region has 15 residues. Germline-derived CDR1 and CDR2 are SGDLS and YYNGEE. The CDR3 loop is CASTPTSGLTDTQYF. The CDR3 DNA sequence: TGTGCCAGCACCCCCACTAGCGGTCTCACAGATACGCAGTATTTT.

The gene calls are TRBV27 and TRBJ1-1; D gene ambiguous. From germline, CDR1 is MNHEY and CDR2 SMNVEV (reference sequence). The V end was cut by 5 bases, the J end by 0 bases, with 10 bases between. The CDR3 extends over 14 amino acids. The CDR3 bases are TGTGCCAGCAGTCAAGTCGGAGTGAACACTGAAGCTTTCTTT. The encoded protein is CASSQVGVNTEAFF.

The chain recombines TRBV11-2 with TRBJ2-5; D is unresolved. Per germline, CDR1 SGHAT and CDR2 FQNNGV. V shed 5 bases and J shed 5 bases, with 15 bases lying between them. The CDR3 runs to 14 residues. The CDR3 here is CASSLRGARETQYF. CDR3 nucleotides: TGTGCCAGCAGCCTCCGCGGCGCTCGGGAGACCCAGTACTTC.